This T cell receptor (beta chain) is from a study of blood T cell repertoires in COVID-19 (dated by TCRdb to the early 2020s). For the wider study: Collaborator samples came from the United States, Italy and Spain and covered acute and convalescent phases of COVID-19. The prospective study material was composed of cDNA or gDNA derived from T cells, B-cell-depleted T cells, or PBMCs. Deeply sampled blood TCRbeta repertoires from subjects exposed to, actively infected with, or recovered from COVID-19 were included in the dataset. A freely available public database, intended as a resource for researchers studying the immune response to SARS-CoV-2, is where the repertoires were released. Samples were obtained from the ongoing ImmuneRACE study (first 160 participants) and from 1,000 to 1,500 subjects provided by 6 global collaborators. Nearly every sample came with metadata listing a de-identified subject ID, COVID-19 status, age in years and sex. HLA class I and class II types, where available, came from metadata supplied by the sample provider rather than from assay-based typing.

The full study reports these points: How much clinical and demographic metadata was included differed by source and by participant, and the metadata was provided uncurated.

The CDR3 runs 13 amino acids, cysteine and phenylalanine included. Of the read, only the CDR3 DNA is kept; its 39 bases are in frame from base 1. The V and J ends are trimmed by 1 base and 5 bases, leaving 7 bases between them. The germline V gene (reference sequence) gives CDR1 as LNHNV and CDR2 as YYDKDF. TCRbeta CDR3 regions were amplified from genomic DNA by means of the immunoSEQ Assay, a bias-controlled multiplex PCR. The authors processed their data as follows. The number of nucleated cells in each sample was estimated by amplification of reference gene primers within the assay. To quantify the absolute abundance of each unique TCRbeta CDR3 rearrangement, sequence reads were collapsed and filtered. For each sample, productive Simpson clonality was calculated as the square root of Simpson's diversity index across productive rearrangements. As stored in TCRdb, this immuneACCESS dataset retains in-frame rearrangements with V and J assigned. A fraction of the clones does not appear; measured against another copy, unresolved V genes explain less than half of the discrepancy, and the remainder lacks a known reason. That table gives V, J and clone size, and the DNA gave D and trimming. This sample comprises 400,000 to 450,000 clones, around 90% of them detected only once. 0.65% to 1% of the sample is taken by the ten largest.

For this clone: Its specific antigen is unknown. No base qualities exist here, and no much larger clone lies one base off it.

At one collaborating source in Seattle, patients were enrolled during active infection and were followed longitudinally through the course of disease. Whole blood was collected in K2EDTA tubes by collaborating institutions according to the institutions' own protocols. For TCRbeta analysis, collaborators shipped samples as frozen whole blood, isolated PBMCs, or DNA extracted from either of those sample types. The rearranged segments are TRBV15 and TRBJ2-3; no D gene can be assigned with confidence. This TCR came from a man in his late teens or twenties with COVID-19, enrolled during active disease. Sequencing was performed on peripheral blood. The DNA is TGTGCCACCAGCAGAGCCCCCCAAGATACGCAGTATTTT. Its protein reads: CATSRAPQDTQYF.